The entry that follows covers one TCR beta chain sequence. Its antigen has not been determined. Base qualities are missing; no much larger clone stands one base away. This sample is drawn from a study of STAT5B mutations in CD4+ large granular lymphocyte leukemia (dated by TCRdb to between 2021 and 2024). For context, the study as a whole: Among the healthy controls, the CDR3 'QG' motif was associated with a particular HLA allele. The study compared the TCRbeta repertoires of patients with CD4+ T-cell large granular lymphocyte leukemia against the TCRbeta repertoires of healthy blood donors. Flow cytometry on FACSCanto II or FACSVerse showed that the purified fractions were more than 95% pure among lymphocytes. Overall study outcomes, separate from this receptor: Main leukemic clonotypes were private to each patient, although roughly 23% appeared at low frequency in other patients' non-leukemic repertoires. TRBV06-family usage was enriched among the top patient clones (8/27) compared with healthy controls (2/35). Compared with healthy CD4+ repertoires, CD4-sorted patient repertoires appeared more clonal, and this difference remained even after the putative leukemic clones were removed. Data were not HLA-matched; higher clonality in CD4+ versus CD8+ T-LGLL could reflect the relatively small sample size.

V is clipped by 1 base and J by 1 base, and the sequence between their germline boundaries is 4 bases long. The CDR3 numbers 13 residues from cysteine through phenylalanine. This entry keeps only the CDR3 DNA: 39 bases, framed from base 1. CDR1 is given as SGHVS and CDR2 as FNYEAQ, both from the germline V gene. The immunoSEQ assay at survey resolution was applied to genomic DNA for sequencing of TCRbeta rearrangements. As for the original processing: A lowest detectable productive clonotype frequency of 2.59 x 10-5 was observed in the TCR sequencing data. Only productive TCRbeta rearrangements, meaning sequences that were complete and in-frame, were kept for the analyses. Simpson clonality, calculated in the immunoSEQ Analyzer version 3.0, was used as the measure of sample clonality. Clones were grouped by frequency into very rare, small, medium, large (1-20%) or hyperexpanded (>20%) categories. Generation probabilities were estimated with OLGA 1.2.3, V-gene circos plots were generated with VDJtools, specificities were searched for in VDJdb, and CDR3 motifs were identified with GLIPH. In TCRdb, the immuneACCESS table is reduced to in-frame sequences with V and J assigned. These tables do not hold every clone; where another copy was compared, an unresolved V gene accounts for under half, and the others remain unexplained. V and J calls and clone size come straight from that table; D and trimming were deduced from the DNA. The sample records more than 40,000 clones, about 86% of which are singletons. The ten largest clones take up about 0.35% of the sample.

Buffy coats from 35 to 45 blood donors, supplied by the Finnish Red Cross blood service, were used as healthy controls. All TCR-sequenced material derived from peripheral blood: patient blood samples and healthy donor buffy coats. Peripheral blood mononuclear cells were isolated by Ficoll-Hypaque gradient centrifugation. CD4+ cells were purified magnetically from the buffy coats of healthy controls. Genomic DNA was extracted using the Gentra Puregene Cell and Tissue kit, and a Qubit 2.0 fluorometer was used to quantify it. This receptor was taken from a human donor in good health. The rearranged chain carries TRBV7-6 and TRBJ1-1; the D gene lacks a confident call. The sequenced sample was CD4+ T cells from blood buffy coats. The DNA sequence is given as TGTGCCAGCAGCTTAGAACCGAACACTGAAGCTTTCTTT. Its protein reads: CASSLEPNTEAFF.